This T cell receptor (beta chain) was obtained from a study of molecular identifiers for immune sequencing clone quantification. This clonotype was counted a few times. One junction end disagrees with the germline gene, perhaps due to a read error. Previously described methods and listed TCR primers were used for bulk TCR libraries. TCRdb ran MiXCR on the PCR reads and lists one entry per CDR3 protein. The sample has 85,000 to 130,000 distinct CDR3 sequences; 36% are singletons. Germline values: CDR1 DFQATT, CDR2 SNEGSKA (reference sequence). This CDR3 has 12 residues. Naive CD8 library inputs spanned about 17,000 to 1,000,000 sorted cells and 10%, 30% or 50% RNA. Using a CD8+CD4-CCR7+CD45RA+ phenotype, naive CD8 T cells were sorted.

The clonotype originates from a human donor in good health. Some libraries in this study had Jurkat cell RNA spiked in. V gene TRBV20-1 combines with J gene TRBJ1-1, with TRBD1 matching 7 bases. The sequencing sample was made of naive CD8+ T cells from blood, with Jurkat cell RNA spiked in. Documented subset: FACS-sorted CD8+CD4-CCR7+CD45RA+ naive T cells. The CDR3 DNA reads TGCAGTGCCAGGGGGTTCCAGGGTGAAACTTTCTTT. Its protein is CSARGFQGETFF.